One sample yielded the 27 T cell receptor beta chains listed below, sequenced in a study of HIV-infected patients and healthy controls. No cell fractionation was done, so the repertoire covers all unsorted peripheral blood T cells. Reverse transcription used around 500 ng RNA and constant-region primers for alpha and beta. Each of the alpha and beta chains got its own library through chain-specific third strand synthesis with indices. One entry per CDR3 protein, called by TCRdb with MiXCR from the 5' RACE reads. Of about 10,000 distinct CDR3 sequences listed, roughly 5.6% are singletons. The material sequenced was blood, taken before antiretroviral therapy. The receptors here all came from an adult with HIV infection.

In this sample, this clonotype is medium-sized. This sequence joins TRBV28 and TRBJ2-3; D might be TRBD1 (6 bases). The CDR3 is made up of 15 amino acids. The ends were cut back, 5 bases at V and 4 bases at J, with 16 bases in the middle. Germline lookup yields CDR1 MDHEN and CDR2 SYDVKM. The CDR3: CASSPNRVVSDTQYF. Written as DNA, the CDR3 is TGTGCCAGCAGTCCCAACAGGGTCGTCTCAGATACGCAGTATTTT.

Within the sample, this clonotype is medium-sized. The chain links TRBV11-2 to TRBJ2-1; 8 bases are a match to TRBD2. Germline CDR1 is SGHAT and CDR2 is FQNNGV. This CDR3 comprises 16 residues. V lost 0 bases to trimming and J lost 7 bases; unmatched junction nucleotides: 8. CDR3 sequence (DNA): TGTGCCAGCAGCTTAGATCAGAGACTAGCGCCTAATGAGCAGTTCTTC. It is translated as CASSLDQRLAPNEQFF.

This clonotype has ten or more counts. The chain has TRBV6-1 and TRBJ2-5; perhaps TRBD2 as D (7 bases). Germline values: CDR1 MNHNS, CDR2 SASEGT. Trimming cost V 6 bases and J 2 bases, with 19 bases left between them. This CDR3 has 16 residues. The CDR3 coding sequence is TGTGCCAGCAGGTCGTTAACAGGGAGGGCACAAGAGACCCAGTACTTC. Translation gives CASRSLTGRAQETQYF.

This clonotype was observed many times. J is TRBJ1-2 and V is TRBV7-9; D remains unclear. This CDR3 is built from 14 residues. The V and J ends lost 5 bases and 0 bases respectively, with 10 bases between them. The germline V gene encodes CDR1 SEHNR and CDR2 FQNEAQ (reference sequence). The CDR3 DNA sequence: TGTGCCAGCAGCACCGCCGGATCTAACTATGGCTACACCTTC. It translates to CASSTAGSNYGYTF.

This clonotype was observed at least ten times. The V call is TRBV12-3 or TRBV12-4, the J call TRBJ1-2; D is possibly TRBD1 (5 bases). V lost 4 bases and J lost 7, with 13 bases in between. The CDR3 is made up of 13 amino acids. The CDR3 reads CASSSVWGTGYTF. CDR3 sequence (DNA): TGTGCCAGCAGTTCTGTGTGGGGGACTGGCTACACCTTC.

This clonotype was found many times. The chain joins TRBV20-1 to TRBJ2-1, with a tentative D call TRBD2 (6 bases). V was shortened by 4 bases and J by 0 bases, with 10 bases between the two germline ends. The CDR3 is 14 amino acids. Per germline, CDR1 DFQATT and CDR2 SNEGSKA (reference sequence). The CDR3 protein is CSATSVSSYNEQFF. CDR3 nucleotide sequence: TGCAGTGCTACTAGCGTAAGCTCCTACAATGAGCAGTTCTTC.

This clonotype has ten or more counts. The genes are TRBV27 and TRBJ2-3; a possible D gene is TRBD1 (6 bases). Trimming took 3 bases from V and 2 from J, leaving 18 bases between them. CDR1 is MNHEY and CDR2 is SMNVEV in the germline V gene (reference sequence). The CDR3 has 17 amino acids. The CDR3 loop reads CASSFLGANFNTDTQYF. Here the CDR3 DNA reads TGTGCCAGCAGTTTTTTGGGGGCCAATTTCAACACAGATACGCAGTATTTT.

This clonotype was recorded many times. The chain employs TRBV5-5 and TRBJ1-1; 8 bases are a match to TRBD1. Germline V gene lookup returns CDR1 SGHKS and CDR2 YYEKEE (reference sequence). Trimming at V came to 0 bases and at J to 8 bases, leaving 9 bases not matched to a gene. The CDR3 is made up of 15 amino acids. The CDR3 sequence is CASSLAGQSGGEAFF. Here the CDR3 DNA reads TGTGCCAGCAGCTTGGCTGGACAGTCAGGGGGCGAAGCTTTCTTT.

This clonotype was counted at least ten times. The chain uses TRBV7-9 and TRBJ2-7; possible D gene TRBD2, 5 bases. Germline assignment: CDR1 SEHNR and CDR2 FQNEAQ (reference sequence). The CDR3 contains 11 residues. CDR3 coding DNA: TGTGCAGTCGGCGACTACTACGAGCAGTACTTC. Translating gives CAVGDYYEQYF.

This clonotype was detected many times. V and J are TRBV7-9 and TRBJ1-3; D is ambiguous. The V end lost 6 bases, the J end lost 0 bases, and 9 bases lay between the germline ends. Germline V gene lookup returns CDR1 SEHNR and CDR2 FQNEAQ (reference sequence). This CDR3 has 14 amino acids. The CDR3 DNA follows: TGTGCCAGCAGGGAGGGAAGCTCTGGAAACACCATATATTTT. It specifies CASREGSSGNTIYF.

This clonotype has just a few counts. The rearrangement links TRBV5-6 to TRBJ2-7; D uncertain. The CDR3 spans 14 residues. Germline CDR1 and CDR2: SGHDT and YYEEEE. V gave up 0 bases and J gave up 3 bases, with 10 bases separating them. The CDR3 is CASSLDRRVYEQYF. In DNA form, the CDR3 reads TGTGCCAGCAGCTTGGACCGCCGCGTCTACGAGCAGTACTTC.

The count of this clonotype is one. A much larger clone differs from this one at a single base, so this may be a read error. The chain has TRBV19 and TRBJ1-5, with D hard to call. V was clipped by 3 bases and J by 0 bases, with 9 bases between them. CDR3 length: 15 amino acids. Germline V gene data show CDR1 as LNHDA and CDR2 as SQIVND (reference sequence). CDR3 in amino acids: CASSMSADSNQPQHF. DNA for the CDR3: TGTGCCAGTAGTATGTCGGCGGATAGCAATCAGCCCCAGCATTTT.

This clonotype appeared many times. The CDR3 loop reads CASREDRGYNQPQHF. The CDR3 region has the DNA TGTGCCAGCAGAGAGGACAGGGGATACAATCAGCCCCAGCATTTT. The chain joins TRBV6-1 to TRBJ1-5; TRBD1 matches at 9 bases. Germline CDR1 is MNHNS and CDR2 is SASEGT. Trimming took 6 bases from V and 3 from J; bases not matched to a gene: 6. This CDR3 contains 15 residues.

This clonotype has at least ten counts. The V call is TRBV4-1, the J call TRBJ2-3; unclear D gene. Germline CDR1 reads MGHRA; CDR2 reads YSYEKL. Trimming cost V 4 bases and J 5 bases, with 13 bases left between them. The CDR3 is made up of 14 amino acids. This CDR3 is CASSLDLSGDTQYF. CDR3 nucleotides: TGCGCCAGCAGCCTAGATCTGTCGGGAGATACGCAGTATTTT.

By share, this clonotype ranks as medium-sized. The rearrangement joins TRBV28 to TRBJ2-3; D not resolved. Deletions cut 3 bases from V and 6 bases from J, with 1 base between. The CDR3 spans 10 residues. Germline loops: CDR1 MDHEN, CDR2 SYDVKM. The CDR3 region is CASSFDTQYF. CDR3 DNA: TGTGCCAGCAGTTTCGATACGCAGTATTTT.

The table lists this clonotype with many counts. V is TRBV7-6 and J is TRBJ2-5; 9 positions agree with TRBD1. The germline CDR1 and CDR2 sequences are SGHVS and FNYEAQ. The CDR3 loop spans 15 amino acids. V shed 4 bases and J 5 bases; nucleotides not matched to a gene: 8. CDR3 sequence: CASSSYTGGGETQYF. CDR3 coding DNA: TGTGCCAGCAGCTCATATACAGGGGGCGGGGAGACCCAGTACTTC.

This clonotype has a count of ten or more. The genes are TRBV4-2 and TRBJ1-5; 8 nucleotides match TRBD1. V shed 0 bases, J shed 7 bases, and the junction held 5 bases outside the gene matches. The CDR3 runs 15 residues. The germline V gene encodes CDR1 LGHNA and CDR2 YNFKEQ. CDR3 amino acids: CASSQETGDGQPQHF. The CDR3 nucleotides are TGTGCCAGCAGCCAAGAGACAGGGGACGGGCAGCCCCAGCATTTT.

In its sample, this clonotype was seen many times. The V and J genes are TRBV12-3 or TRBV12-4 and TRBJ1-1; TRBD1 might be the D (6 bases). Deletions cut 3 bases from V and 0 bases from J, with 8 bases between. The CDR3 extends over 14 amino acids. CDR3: CASSFGGLNTEAFF. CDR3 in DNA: TGTGCCAGCAGTTTTGGGGGCTTGAACACTGAAGCTTTCTTT.

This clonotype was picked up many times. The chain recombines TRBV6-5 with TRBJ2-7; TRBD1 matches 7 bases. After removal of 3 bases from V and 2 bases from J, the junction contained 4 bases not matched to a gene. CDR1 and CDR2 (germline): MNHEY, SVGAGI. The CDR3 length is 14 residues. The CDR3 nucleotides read TGTGCCAGCAGTTATGATCAGGGGGCCTACGAGCAGTACTTC. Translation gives CASSYDQGAYEQYF.

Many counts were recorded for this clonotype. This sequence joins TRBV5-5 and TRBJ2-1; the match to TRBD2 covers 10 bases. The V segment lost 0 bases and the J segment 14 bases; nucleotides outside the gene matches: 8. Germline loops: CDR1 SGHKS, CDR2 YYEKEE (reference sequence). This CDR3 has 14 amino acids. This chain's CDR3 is CASSLEGLAGDKFF. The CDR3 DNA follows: TGTGCCAGCAGCTTGGAGGGTCTAGCGGGAGATAAGTTCTTC.

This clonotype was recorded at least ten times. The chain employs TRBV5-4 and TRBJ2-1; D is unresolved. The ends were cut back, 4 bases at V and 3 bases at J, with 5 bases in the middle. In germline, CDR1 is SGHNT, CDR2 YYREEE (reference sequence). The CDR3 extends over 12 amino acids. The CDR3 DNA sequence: TGTGCCAGCAGCCCAGGCTACAATGAGCAGTTCTTC. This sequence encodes CASSPGYNEQFF. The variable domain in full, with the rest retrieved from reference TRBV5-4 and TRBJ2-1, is ETGVTQSPTHLIKTRGQQVTLRCSSQSGHNTVSWYQQALGQGPQFIFQYYREEENGRGNFPPRFSGLQFPNYSSELNVNALELDDSALYLCASSPGYNEQFFGPGTRLTVL.

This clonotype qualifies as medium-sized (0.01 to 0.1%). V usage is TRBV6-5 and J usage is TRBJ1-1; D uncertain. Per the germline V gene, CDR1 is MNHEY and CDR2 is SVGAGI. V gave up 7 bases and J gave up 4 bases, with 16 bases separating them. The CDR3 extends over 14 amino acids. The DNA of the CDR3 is TGTGCCAGCATCTCGGGAGGGAGTGGCACTGAAGCTTTCTTT. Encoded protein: CASISGGSGTEAFF.

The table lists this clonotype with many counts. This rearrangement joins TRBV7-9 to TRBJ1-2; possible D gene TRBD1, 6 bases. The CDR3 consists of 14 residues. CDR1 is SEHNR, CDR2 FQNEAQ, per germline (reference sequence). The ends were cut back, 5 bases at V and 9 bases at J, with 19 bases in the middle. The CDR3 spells CASSPTGSTMSYTF. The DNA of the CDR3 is TGTGCCAGCAGCCCTACAGGGTCGACCATGAGCTACACCTTC.

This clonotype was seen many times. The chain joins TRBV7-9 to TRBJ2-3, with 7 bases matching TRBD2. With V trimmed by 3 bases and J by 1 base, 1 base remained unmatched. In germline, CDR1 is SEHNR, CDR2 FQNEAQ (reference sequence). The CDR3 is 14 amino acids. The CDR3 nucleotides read TGTGCCAGCAGCTTCGCGGGGGGCACAGATACGCAGTATTTT. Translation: CASSFAGGTDTQYF.

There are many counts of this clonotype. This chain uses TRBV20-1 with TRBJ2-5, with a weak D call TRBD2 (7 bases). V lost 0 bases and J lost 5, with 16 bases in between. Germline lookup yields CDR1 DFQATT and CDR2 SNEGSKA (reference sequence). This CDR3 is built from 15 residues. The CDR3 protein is CSAREEGGVWETQYF. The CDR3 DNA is TGCAGTGCTAGAGAGGAGGGGGGGGTCTGGGAGACCCAGTACTTC.

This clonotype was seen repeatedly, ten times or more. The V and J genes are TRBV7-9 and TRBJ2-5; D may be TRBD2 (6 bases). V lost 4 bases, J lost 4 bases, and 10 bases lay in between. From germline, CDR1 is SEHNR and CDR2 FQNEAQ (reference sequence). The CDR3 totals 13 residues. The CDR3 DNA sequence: TGTGCCAGCAGCTCTCAGGGAGGAGAGACCCAGTACTTC. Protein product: CASSSQGGETQYF.

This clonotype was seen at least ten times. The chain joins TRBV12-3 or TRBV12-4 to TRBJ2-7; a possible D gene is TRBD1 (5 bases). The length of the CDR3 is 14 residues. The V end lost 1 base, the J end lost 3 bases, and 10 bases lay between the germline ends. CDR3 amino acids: CASSLGERGYEQYF. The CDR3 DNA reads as TGTGCCAGCAGTTTAGGCGAAAGGGGCTACGAGCAGTACTTC.